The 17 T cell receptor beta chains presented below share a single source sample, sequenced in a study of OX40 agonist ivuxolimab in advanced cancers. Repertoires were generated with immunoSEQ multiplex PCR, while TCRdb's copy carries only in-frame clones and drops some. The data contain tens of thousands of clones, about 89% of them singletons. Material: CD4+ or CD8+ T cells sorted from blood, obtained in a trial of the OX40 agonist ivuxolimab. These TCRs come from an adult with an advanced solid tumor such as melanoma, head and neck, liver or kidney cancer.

CDR3 sequence (DNA): TGCGCCAGCAGCCAATGGACTAGCGGGAGCTATGAGCAGTTCTTC. Amino acids: CASSQWTSGSYEQFF. This sequence joins TRBV4-1 and TRBJ2-1; 13 bases line up with TRBD2. The junction had 3 bases not matched to a gene; V was cut back by 2 bases and J by 8 bases. The CDR3 extends over 15 amino acids. The germline gives CDR1 MGHRA, CDR2 YSYEKL.

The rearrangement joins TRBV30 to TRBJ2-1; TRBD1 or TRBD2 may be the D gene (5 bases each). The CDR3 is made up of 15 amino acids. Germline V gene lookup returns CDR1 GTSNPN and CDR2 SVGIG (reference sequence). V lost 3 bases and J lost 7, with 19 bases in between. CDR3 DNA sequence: TGTGCCTGGAGCCCCGGGGCCGCGACGGATAATGAGCAGTTCTTC. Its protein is CAWSPGAATDNEQFF. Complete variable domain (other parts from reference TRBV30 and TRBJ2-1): SQTIHQWPATLVQPVGSPLSLECTVEGTSNPNLYWYRQAAGRGLQLLFYSVGIGQISSEVPQNLSASRPQDRQFILSSKKLLLSDSGFYLCAWSPGAATDNEQFFGPGTRLTVL.

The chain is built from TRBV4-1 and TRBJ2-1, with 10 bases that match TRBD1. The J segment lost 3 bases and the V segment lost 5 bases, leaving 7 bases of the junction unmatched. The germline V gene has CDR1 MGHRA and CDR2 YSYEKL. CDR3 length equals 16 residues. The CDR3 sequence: CASSTRQGASYNEQFF. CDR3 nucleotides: TGCGCCAGCAGCACACGACAGGGGGCAAGCTACAATGAGCAGTTCTTC.

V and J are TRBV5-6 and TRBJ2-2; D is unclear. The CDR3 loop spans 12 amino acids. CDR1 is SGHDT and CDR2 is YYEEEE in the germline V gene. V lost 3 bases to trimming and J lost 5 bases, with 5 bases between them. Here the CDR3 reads CASSWGTGELFF. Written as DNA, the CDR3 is TGTGCCAGCAGCTGGGGTACCGGGGAGCTGTTTTTT.

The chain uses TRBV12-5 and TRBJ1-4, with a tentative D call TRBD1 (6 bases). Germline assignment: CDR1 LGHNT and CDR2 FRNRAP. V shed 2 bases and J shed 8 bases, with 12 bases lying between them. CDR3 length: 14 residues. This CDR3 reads CASGLTRTGEKLFF. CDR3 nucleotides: TGTGCTAGTGGTTTGACCCGAACAGGGGAAAAACTGTTTTTT.

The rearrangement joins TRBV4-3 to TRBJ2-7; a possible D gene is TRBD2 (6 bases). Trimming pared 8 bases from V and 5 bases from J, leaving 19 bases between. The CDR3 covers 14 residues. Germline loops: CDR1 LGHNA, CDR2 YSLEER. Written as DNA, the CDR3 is TGCGCCAGCTCGTGGCGGGGAGGATTCCACGAGCAGTACGTC. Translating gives CASSWRGGFHEQYV.

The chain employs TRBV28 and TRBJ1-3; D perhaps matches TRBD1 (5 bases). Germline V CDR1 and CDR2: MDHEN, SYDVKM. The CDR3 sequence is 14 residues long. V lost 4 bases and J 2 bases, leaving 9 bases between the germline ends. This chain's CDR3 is CASSYWGAGNTIYF. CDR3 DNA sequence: TGTGCCAGCAGTTACTGGGGGGCTGGAAACACCATATATTTT. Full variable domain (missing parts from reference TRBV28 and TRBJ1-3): DVKVTQSSRYLVKRTGEKVFLECVQDMDHENMFWYRQDPGLGLRLIYFSYDVKMKEKGDIPEGYSVSREKKERFSLILESASTNQTSMYLCASSYWGAGNTIYFGEGSWLTVV.

The CDR3 bases are TGTGCCAGCAGTCTCTCCTCGGTCGGGGCCTACGAGCAGTACTTC. Its translation: CASSLSSVGAYEQYF. The chain combines TRBV28 with TRBJ2-7; a weak D match, TRBD2 (5 bases). Trimming shortened V by 5 bases and J by 2 bases, and 16 bases separated the two germline ends. Germline-derived CDR1 and CDR2 are MDHEN and SYDVKM. This CDR3 has 15 amino acids.

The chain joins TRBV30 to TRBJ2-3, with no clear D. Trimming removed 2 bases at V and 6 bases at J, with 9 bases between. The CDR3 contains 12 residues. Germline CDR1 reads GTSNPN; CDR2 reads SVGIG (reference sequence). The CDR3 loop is CAWSRMGDTQYF. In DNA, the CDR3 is TGTGCCTGGAGTAGAATGGGGGATACGCAGTATTTT.

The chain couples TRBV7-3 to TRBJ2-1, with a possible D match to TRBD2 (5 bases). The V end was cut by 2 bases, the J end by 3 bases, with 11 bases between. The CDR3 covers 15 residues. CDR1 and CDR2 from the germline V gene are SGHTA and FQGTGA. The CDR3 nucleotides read TGTGCCAGCAGCTTAGACCTAGCAGACTACAATGAGCAGTTCTTC. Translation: CASSLDLADYNEQFF.

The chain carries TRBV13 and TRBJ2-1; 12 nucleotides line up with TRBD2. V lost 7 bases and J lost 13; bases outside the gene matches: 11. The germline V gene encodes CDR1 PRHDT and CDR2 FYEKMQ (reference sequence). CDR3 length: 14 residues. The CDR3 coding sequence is TGTGCCAGCACCCCGGGACTAGCGGGTGTTGAACAGTTCTTC. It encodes CASTPGLAGVEQFF.

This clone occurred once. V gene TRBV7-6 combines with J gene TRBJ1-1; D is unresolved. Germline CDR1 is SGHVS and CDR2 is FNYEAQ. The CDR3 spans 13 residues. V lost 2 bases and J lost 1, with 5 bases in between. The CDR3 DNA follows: TGTGCCAGCAGCTTAAGACAGAACACTGAAGCTTTCTTT. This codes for CASSLRQNTEAFF.

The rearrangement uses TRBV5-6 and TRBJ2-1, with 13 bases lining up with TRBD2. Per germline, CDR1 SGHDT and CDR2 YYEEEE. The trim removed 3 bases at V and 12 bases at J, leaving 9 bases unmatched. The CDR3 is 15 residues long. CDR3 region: CASSWGLAGTSGQFF. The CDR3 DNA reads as TGTGCCAGCAGCTGGGGACTAGCGGGAACATCTGGGCAGTTCTTC.

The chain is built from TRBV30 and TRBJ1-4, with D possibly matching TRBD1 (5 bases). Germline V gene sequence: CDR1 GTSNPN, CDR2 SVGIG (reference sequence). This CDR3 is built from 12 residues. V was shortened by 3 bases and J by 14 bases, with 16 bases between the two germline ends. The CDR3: CAWSPGTPALFF. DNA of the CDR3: TGTGCCTGGAGCCCCGGGACCCCTGCGCTGTTTTTT.

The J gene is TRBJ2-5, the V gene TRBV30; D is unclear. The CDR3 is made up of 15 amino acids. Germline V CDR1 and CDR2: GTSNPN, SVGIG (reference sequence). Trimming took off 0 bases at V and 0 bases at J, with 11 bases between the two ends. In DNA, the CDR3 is TGTGCCTGGAGTGTGGTCTTCCCGTACCAAGAGACCCAGTACTTC. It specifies CAWSVVFPYQETQYF.

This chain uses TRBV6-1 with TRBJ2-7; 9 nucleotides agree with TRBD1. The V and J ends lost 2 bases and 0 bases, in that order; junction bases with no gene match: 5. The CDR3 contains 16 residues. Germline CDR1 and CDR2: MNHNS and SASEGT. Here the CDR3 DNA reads TGTGCCAGCAGTGAAAACAGGGGGCTGAGCTCCTACGAGCAGTACTTC. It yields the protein CASSENRGLSSYEQYF.

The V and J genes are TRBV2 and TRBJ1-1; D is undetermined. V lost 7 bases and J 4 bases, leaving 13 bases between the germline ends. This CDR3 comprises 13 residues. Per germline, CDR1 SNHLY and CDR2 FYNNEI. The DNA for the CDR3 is TGTGCCAGCATCGATAGGGCGGGCACTGAAGCTTTCTTT. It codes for CASIDRAGTEAFF.